These T cell receptor beta chains were read from a single sample in a study of blood T cell repertoires in COVID-19. TCRdb's copy holds only in-frame clones and misses some; the assay was immunoSEQ multiplex PCR. The sample shows 100,000 to 150,000 clones, about 80% of them seen only once. The material sequenced was PBMCs or T cells enriched from blood (not recorded which). Source of these receptors: a man aged 35 to 55 with acute COVID-19. Each CDR3 is given with its conserved first and last residue. Fields, in order: D gene, clone size, J gene, V gene, CDR3 protein, CDR3 DNA. The D gene is left open where the match is weak. Part of the rows lack a size; the others show once, few, many or a class for expanded clones.

>.|few|TRBJ2-2|TRBV27
CASSLRTGTPGELFF
TGTGCCAGCAGTCTCCGAACAGGGACCCCCGGGGAGCTGTTTTTT
>.|.|TRBJ2-7|TRBV5-6
CASSLDSRYEQYF
TGTGCCAGCAGCTTGGACAGTAGATACGAGCAGTACTTC
>TRBD1|.|TRBJ1-3|TRBV19
CASSDRASDTIYF
TGTGCCAGTAGTGACAGGGCGTCGGACACCATATATTTT
>TRBD2|.|TRBJ2-3|TRBV19
CASSTPGLARDTQYF
TGTGCCAGTAGTACTCCGGGACTAGCTAGAGATACGCAGTATTTT
>.|once|TRBJ1-6|TRBV19
CATPGLLSSYNSPLHF
TGTGCCACCCCGGGACTACTAAGCTCCTATAATTCACCCCTCCACTTT
>TRBD1|.|TRBJ1-2|TRBV28
CASSSSDRNYGYTF
TGTGCCAGCAGCTCCTCGGACAGGAACTATGGCTACACCTTC
>.|.|TRBJ1-2|TRBV7-2
CASSLNSGVNYGYTF
TGTGCCAGCAGCCTAAACTCAGGGGTTAACTATGGCTACACCTTC
>TRBD2|.|TRBJ2-3|TRBV6-5
CASSFSSGARTDTQYF
TGTGCCAGCAGTTTCTCTAGCGGGGCTCGGACAGATACGCAGTATTTT
>TRBD1|.|TRBJ1-1|TRBV7-9
CASSLVGQAEAFF
TGTGCCAGCAGCTTAGTAGGACAGGCTGAAGCTTTCTTT
>.|.|TRBJ1-1|TRBV7-9
CASSLVEQGLGRTFF
TGTGCCAGCAGCTTAGTAGAGCAGGGGTTAGGAAGGACTTTCTTT
>TRBD1|.|TRBJ1-2|TRBV28
CASTLGGQGNYGYTF
TGTGCCAGCACCCTAGGGGGACAGGGAAACTATGGCTACACCTTC
>.|.|TRBJ2-5|TRBV28
CASKGFGETQYF
TGTGCCAGCAAGGGGTTTGGGGAGACCCAGTACTTC
>TRBD2|.|TRBJ2-2|TRBV5-1
CASSSGPGLGAGELFF
TGCGCCAGCAGCTCGGGACCGGGACTAGGAGCCGGGGAGCTGTTTTTT
>.|.|TRBJ2-7|TRBV3-1/TRBV3-2
CASSQRLAAYEQYF
TGTGCCAGCAGCCAGCGACTGGCAGCCTACGAGCAGTACTTC
>TRBD1|.|TRBJ2-1|TRBV7-9
CASSLVWDSRDYNEQFF
TGTGCCAGCAGCTTAGTTTGGGACAGCCGAGACTACAATGAGCAGTTCTTC
>TRBD1|.|TRBJ1-2|TRBV5-5
CASSFEGQGMSYTF
TGTGCCAGCAGCTTCGAGGGACAGGGGATGTCCTACACCTTC
>.|.|TRBJ2-7|TRBV7-3
CASSLNGRQDEQYF
TGTGCCAGCAGCTTAAACGGGAGACAAGACGAGCAGTACTTC
>TRBD1|once|TRBJ1-4|TRBV18
CASSRTRQGTEKLFF
TGTGCCAGCTCCCGAACAAGACAGGGAACGGAAAAACTGTTTTTT
>.|.|TRBJ2-5|TRBV5-1
CASSPGLGGQETQYF
TGCGCCAGCAGCCCTGGACTGGGTGGGCAAGAGACCCAGTACTTC
>.|.|TRBJ1-1|TRBV28
CASGLTENTEAFF
TGTGCCAGCGGGTTGACAGAGAACACTGAAGCTTTCTTT
>TRBD2|.|TRBJ2-1|TRBV11-2
CASSFIAGGGNEQFF
TGTGCCAGCAGCTTCATAGCGGGAGGGGGAAATGAGCAGTTCTTC
>TRBD2|.|TRBJ2-5|TRBV19
CASRGGWLYF
TGTGCCAGCCGGGGGGGGTGGCTGTACTTC
>.|.|TRBJ1-5|TRBV4-2
CASSQDTGHNQPQHF
TGTGCCAGCAGCCAAGATACGGGACACAATCAGCCCCAGCATTTT
>.|.|TRBJ2-3|TRBV3-1/TRBV3-2
CASSLLSGSGSTDTQYF
TGTGCCAGCAGCCTACTATCCGGTAGCGGAAGCACAGATACGCAGTATTTT
>TRBD1|once|TRBJ2-1|TRBV18
CASSPGTGGYNEQFF
TGTGCCAGCTCACCCGGGACAGGGGGATACAATGAGCAGTTCTTC
>TRBD1|.|TRBJ2-1|TRBV7-9
CASSLGGGDRPYNEQFF
TGTGCCAGCAGCTTAGGTGGTGGGGACAGGCCTTACAATGAGCAGTTCTTC
>.|once|TRBJ2-1|TRBV24-1
CATSDPTRGQGSLQFF
TGTGCCACCAGTGATCCGACAAGAGGGCAGGGGAGTCTCCAGTTCTTC
>.|once|TRBJ1-1|TRBV14
CASSAIGAWNTEAFF
TGTGCCAGCAGCGCGATAGGGGCTTGGAACACTGAAGCTTTCTTT